This T cell receptor beta chain was identified during a study of cytomegalovirus exposure and HLA in healthy donors. General observations from the study: The likely origin of a cluster of highly shared sequence variants was a sequencing artifact. When analyzed later, a missense DCLRE1C variant was found to be linked to TCR beta V- and J-gene trimming.

This CDR3 has 16 amino acids. V lost 0 bases and J 4 bases, leaving 14 bases between the germline ends. Germline CDR1 is SGDLS and CDR2 is YYNGEE. There were likely unrecorded immune exposures, though donors were nominally healthy when sampled. Amplification used 60 Vbeta primers and 13 Jbeta primers. Assay: immunoSEQ multiplex PCR; the TCRdb copy retains only in-frame clones and omits some. This table has roughly 120,000 clones, about 68% appearing once. This clone appeared a few times. Its antigen is still unknown. Material for sequencing was PBMCs. This chain connects TRBV9 to TRBJ1-3, with D perhaps matching TRBD1 (5 bases). This sequence was found in a woman aged 40 to 49 in good health and CMV-seropositive. The CDR3 DNA reads TGTGCCAGCAGCGTAGGGGGCTCTGTTATCGGAAACACCATATATTTT. This encodes CASSVGGSVIGNTIYF.